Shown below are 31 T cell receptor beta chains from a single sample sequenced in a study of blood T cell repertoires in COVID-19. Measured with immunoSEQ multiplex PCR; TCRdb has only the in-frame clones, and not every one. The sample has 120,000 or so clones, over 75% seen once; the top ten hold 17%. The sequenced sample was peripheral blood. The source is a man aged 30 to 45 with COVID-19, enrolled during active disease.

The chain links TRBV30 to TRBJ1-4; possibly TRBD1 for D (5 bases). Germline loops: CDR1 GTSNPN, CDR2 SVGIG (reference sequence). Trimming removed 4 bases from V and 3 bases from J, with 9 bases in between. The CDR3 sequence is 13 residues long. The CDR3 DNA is TGTGCCTGGACGGGGGACTCTAATGAAAAACTGTTTTTT. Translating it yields CAWTGDSNEKLFF.

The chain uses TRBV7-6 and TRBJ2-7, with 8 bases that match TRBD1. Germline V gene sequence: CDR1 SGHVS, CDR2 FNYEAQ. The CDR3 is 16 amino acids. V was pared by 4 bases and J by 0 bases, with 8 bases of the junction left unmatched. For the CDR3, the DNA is TGTGCCAGCAGCTCTATACCGGGACAGGCCTCCTACGAGCAGTACTTC. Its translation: CASSSIPGQASYEQYF.

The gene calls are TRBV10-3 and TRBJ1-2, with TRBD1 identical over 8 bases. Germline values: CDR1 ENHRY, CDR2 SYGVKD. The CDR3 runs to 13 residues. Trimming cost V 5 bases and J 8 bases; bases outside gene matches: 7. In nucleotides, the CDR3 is TGTGCCATCAGTAACCAGGGGGCGCAAGGCTACACCTTC. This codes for CAISNQGAQGYTF.

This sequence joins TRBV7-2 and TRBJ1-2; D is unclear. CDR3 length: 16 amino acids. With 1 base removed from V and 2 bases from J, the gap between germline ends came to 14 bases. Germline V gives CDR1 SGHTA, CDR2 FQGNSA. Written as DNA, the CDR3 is TGTGCCAGCAGCTTAGTAAGTCTTCGAGTGAACTATGGCTACACCTTC. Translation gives CASSLVSLRVNYGYTF.

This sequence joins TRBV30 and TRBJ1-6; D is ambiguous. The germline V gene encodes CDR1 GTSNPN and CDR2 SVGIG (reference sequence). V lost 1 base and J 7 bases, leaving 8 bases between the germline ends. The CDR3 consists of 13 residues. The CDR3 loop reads CAWSEFTNSPLHF. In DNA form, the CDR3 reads TGTGCCTGGAGTGAGTTTACAAATTCACCCCTCCACTTT.

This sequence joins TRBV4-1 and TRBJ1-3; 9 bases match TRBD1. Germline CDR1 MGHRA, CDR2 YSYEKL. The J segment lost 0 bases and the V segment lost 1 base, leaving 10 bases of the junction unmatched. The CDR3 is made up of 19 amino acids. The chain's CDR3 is CASSQGYRTGDYSGNTIYF. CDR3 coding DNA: TGCGCCAGCAGCCAAGGATATAGGACAGGGGATTACTCTGGAAACACCATATATTTT.

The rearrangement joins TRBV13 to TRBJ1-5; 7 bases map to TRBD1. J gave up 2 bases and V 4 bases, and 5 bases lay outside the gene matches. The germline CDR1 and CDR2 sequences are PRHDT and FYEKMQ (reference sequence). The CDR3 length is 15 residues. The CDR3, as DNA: TGTGCCAGCAGCTCAACAACAGGGGGCAATCAGCCCCAGCATTTT. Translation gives CASSSTTGGNQPQHF.

CDR3 DNA sequence: TGCGCCAGCAGCCAAGAATTGGAGGGACAGGGTGACTACGAGCAGTACTTC. Its protein is CASSQELEGQGDYEQYF. The V gene is TRBV4-1, the J gene TRBJ2-7; 9 positions match TRBD1. With 0 bases clipped from V and 3 bases from J, the junction kept 9 bases outside the gene matches. CDR3 length: 17 residues. CDR1 and CDR2 from the germline V gene are MGHRA and YSYEKL.

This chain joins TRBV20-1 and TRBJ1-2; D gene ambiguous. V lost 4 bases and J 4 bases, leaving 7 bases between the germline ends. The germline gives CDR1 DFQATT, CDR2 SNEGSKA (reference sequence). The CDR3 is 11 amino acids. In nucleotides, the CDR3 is TGCAGTGCTAATTTTCTCTATGGCTACACCTTC. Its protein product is CSANFLYGYTF.

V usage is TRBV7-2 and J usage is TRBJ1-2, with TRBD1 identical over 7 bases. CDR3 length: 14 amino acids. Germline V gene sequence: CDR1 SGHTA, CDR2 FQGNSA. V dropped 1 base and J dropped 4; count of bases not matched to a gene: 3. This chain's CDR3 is CASSLVQGGYGYTF. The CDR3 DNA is TGTGCCAGCAGCTTAGTTCAGGGGGGCTATGGCTACACCTTC.

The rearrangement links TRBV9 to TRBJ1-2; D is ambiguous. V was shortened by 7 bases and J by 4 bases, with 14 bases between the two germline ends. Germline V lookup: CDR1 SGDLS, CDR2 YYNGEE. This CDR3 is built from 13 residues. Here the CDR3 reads CASSSTSSYGYTF. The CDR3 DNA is TGTGCCAGCTCTTCAACTTCGTCCTATGGCTACACCTTC.

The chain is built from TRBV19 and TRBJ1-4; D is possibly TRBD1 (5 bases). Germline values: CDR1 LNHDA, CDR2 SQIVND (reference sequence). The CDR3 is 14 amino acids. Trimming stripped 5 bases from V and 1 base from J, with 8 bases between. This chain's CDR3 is CASSPTVTNEKLFF. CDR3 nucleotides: TGTGCCAGTAGTCCGACAGTAACTAATGAAAAACTGTTTTTT. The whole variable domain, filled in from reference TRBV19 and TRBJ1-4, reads DGGITQSPKYLFRKEGQNVTLSCEQNLNHDAMYWYRQDPGQGLRLIYYSQIVNDFQKGDIAEGYSVSREKKESFPLTVTSAQKNPTAFYLCASSPTVTNEKLFFGSGTQLSVL.

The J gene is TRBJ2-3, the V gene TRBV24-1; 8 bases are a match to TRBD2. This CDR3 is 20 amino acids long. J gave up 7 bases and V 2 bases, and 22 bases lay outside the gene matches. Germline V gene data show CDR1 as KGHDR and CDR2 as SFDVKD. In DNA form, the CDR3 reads TGTGCCACCAGTGATTGGAGGGCAGGCTCGGCCCCTAGCGGGCCTAATACGCAGTATTTT. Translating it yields CATSDWRAGSAPSGPNTQYF.

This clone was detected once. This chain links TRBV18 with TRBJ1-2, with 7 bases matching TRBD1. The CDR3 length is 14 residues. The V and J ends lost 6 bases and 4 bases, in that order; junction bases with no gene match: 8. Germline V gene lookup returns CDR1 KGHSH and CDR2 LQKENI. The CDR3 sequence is CASSPGQEIYGYTF. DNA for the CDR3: TGTGCCAGCTCGCCTGGACAGGAAATCTATGGCTACACCTTC.

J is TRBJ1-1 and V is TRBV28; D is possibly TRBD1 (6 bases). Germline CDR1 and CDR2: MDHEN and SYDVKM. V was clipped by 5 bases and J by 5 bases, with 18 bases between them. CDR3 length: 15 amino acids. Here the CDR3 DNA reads TGTGCCAGCAGTGCAGGAACAGGGTGGATAACTGAAGCTTTCTTT. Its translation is CASSAGTGWITEAFF. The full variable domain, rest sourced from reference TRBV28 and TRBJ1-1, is DVKVTQSSRYLVKRTGEKVFLECVQDMDHENMFWYRQDPGLGLRLIYFSYDVKMKEKGDIPEGYSVSREKKERFSLILESASTNQTSMYLCASSAGTGWITEAFFGQGTRLTVV.

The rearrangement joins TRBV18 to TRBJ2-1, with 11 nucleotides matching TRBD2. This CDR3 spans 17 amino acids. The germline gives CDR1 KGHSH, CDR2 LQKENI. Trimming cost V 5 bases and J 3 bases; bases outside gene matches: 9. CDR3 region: CASSDRLAGIYYNEQFF. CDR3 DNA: TGTGCCAGCTCAGACAGACTAGCGGGGATATACTACAATGAGCAGTTCTTC.

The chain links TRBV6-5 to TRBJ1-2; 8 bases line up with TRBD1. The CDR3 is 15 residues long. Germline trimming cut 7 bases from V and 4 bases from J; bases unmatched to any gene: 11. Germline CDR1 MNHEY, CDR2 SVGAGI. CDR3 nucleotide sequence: TGTGCCAGCATAGAGGGGCAGGGGGCGGGCTATGGCTACACCTTC. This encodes CASIEGQGAGYGYTF.

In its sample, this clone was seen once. CDR3 amino acids: CASSHFQDPGGGELFF. The DNA of the CDR3 is TGTGCCAGCAGCCACTTTCAGGACCCGGGGGGCGGGGAGCTGTTTTTT. The chain has TRBV11-2 and TRBJ2-2; 7 bases agree with TRBD2. Unmatched junction bases numbered 13, after V lost 5 bases and J lost 7 bases. Germline CDR1 and CDR2: SGHAT and FQNNGV. There are 16 residues in the CDR3.

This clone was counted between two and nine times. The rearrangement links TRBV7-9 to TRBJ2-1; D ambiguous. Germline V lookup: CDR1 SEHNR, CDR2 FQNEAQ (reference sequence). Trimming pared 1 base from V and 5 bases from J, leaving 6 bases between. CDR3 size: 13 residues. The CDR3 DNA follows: TGTGCCAGCAGCTTAGTTGCGGACAATGAGCAGTTCTTC. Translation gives CASSLVADNEQFF.

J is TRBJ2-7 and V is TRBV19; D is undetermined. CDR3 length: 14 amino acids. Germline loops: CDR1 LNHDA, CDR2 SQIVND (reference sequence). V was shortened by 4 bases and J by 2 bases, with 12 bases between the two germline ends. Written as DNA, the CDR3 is TGTGCCAGTAGTACCCCCGGTTCCGCCTACGAGCAGTACTTC. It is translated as CASSTPGSAYEQYF.

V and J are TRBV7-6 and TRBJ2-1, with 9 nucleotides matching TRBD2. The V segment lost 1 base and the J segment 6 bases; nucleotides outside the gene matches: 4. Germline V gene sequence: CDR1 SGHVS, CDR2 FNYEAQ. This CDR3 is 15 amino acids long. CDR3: CASSLEPSGINEQFF. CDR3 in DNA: TGTGCCAGCAGCTTAGAACCTAGCGGGATCAATGAGCAGTTCTTC.

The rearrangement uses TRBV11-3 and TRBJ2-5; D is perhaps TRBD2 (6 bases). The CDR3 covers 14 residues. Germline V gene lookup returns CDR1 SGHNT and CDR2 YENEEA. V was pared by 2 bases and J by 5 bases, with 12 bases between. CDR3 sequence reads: CASSLRAGGETQYF. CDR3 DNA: TGTGCCAGCAGCTTAAGGGCCGGAGGGGAGACCCAGTACTTC.

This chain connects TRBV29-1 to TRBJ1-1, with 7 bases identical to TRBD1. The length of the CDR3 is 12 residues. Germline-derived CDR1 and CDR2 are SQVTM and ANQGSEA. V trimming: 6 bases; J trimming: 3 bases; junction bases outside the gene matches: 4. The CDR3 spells CSVRTGDTEAFF. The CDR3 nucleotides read TGCAGCGTACGGACAGGAGACACTGAAGCTTTCTTT.

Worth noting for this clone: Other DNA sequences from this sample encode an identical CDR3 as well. CDR3 in DNA: TGTGCCAGCAGTTTCAGGGGGCGTACTGAAGCTTTCTTT. Amino acids: CASSFRGRTEAFF. This chain connects TRBV28 to TRBJ1-1, with 8 bases aligning to TRBD1. Germline assignment: CDR1 MDHEN and CDR2 SYDVKM. After removal of 3 bases from V and 5 bases from J, the junction contained 2 bases not matched to a gene. This CDR3 has 13 residues.

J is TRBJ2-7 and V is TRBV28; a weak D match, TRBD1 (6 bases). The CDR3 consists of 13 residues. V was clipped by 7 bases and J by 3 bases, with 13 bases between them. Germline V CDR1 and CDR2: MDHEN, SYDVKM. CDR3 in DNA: TGTGCCAGCAAAACCCCAGGGGACTACGAGCAGTACTTC. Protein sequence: CASKTPGDYEQYF.

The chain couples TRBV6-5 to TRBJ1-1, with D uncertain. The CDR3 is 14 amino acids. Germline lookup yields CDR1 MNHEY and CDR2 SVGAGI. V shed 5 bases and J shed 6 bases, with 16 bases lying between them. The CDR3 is CASSTVPANAEAFF. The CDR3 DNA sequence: TGTGCCAGCAGTACAGTGCCGGCTAACGCTGAAGCTTTCTTT.

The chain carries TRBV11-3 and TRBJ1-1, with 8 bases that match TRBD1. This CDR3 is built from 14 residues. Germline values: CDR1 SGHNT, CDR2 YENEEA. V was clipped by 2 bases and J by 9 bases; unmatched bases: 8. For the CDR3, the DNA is TGTGCCAGCAGCTTATTAAGAACAGGGGGACAAGCTTTCTTT. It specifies CASSLLRTGGQAFF.

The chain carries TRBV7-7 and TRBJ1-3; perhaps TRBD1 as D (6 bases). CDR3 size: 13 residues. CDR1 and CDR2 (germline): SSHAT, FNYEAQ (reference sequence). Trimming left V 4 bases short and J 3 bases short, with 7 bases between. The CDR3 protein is CASSSGVGNTIYF. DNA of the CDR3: TGTGCCAGCAGCTCAGGGGTTGGAAACACCATATATTTT.

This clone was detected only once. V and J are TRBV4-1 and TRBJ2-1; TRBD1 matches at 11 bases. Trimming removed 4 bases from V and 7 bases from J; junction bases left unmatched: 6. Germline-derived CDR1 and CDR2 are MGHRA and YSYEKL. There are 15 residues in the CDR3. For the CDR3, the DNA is TGCGCCAGCAGCCCGGACAGGGGGCTTAGAAATGAGCAGTTCTTC. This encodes CASSPDRGLRNEQFF.

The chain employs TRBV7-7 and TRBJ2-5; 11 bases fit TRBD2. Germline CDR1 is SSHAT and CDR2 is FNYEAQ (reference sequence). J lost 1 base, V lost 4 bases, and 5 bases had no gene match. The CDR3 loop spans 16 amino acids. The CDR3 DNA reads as TGTGCCAGCAGCTCGGGTAGCGGGAGGGCCCAAGAGACCCAGTACTTC. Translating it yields CASSSGSGRAQETQYF.

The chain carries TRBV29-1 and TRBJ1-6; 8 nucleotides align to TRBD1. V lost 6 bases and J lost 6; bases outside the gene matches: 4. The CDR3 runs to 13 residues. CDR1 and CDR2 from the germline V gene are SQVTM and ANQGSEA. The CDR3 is CSVATGVNSPLHF. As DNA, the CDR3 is TGCAGCGTGGCGACAGGGGTTAATTCACCCCTCCACTTT.